This paragraph reports one T cell receptor (beta chain). Its target is not known. Assay: immunoSEQ multiplex PCR; the TCRdb copy retains only in-frame clones and omits some. The data contain 120,000 to 150,000 clones, over 85% of them singletons. This record comes from a study of T cell responses to AZD1222 COVID-19 vaccine. The study, taken as a whole, reports: Among vaccine-associated CD4 TCRs, coverage spanned spike, with dominance at 160-218 and 743-854.

CDR1 is SGDLS and CDR2 is YYNGEE in the germline V gene. The CDR3 totals 16 residues. V lost 0 bases and J lost 0, with 10 bases in between. The J gene is TRBJ2-1, the V gene TRBV9; D unclear. The sequence derives from an adult who received the AZD1222 COVID-19 vaccine. Material: peripheral blood, obtained 28 days after the second AZD1222 dose. The CDR3 DNA reads TGTGCCAGCAGCGTAGGGTCCAGCGCCTCCTACAATGAGCAGTTCTTC. It translates to CASSVGSSASYNEQFF.